This TCR beta chain was sequenced for a study of T cell responses to AZD1222 COVID-19 vaccine. Notes on the study in general: The reported proportion of spike-specific TCRs targeting unmutated variant regions was nearly half. Mapped onto spike, vaccine-associated CD4 TCRs spanned it and were dominant at 160-218 and 743-854.

Germline CDR1 is LGHDT and CDR2 is YNNKEL (reference sequence). J lost 3 bases, V lost 4 bases, and 6 bases had no gene match. The CDR3 sequence is 16 residues long. The method was immunoSEQ multiplex PCR; TCRdb's version includes in-frame clones alone and lacks a portion of them. The table shows 100,000 to 150,000 clones, with roughly 88% occurring only once. Note on this clone: Antigen: not known.

This clonotype was sampled from an adult who received the AZD1222 COVID-19 vaccine. The chain links TRBV3-1 (or the pseudogene TRBV3-2) to TRBJ1-2, with 12 bases that match TRBD1. The sample consisted of peripheral blood, taken 28 days after the second AZD1222 dose. The DNA for the CDR3 is TGTGCCAGCAGCCTCGGGACAGGGGGCTCCGACTATGGCTACACCTTC. Amino acid sequence: CASSLGTGGSDYGYTF.